This is a list of T cell receptor beta chains from one sample in a study of cytomegalovirus exposure and HLA in healthy donors. Some clones are missing from TCRdb's copy, which holds only in-frame ones; the method was immunoSEQ multiplex PCR. Of 170,000 or so clones listed, about four fifths are singletons. Sequenced material: PBMCs. The receptors stem from a young woman in good health and CMV-seropositive. Both conserved end residues are part of each CDR3. Expanded clones get a size class; other rows say once, few or many, or leave the size out.

clone size	J gene	V gene	CDR3 protein
NA	TRBJ2-3	TRBV4-3	CASSQYPATSGGNTDTQYF
NA	TRBJ2-7	TRBV4-1	CASSNQGAYEQYF
NA	TRBJ1-2	TRBV7-6	CASSSQGGGYTF
NA	TRBJ1-1	TRBV5-4	CASSLNTEAFF
NA	TRBJ1-3	TRBV15	CATSRNQVASGNTIYF
NA	TRBJ2-5	TRBV5-1	CASSLLAGLRETQYF
few	TRBJ1-6	TRBV5-6	CASSPRNQGQYSPLHF
NA	TRBJ1-6	TRBV6-6	CASSYGQGSYNSPLHF
few	TRBJ1-6	TRBV9	CASREGAGDNSPLHF
NA	TRBJ1-1	TRBV9	CASSGPGGGGNTEAFF
NA	TRBJ2-1	TRBV25-1	CASSGGMDHNEQFF
NA	TRBJ2-1	TRBV7-8	CASSLRSQRGYNEQFF
NA	TRBJ2-3	TRBV10-3	CAIRGTSGRDTQYF
NA	TRBJ1-3	TRBV6-1	CASSEAQGARNTIYF
NA	TRBJ1-6	TRBV7-2	CASSVRQSSYNSPLHF
NA	TRBJ2-1	TRBV6-5	CASSYGGTSPDEQFF
NA	TRBJ1-1	TRBV11-2	CASSLGQGTEAFF
NA	TRBJ2-1	TRBV5-1	CASSLVGFSYNEQFF
NA	TRBJ1-1	TRBV14	CASSRPGNTEAFF
NA	TRBJ1-5	TRBV28	CASHPEAIQPQHF
NA	TRBJ2-1	TRBV9	CASSGTSASNEQFF
NA	TRBJ2-7	TRBV19	CASSIRETYEQYF
NA	TRBJ1-2	TRBV7-2	CASSSVGHNYGYTF